This TCR beta chain was sequenced for a study of preoperative IRX-2 immunotherapy in early breast cancer. Described treatment: preoperative locoregional IRX-2 cytokine immunotherapy. This phase Ib study tested locoregional IRX-2 cytokine immunotherapy given before surgery. TCRdb's table, derived via immunoSEQ multiplex PCR, lists solely in-frame clones and lacks some. This sample yields 20,000 to 30,000 clones, of which roughly 89% are seen a single time; about 30% belongs to the top ten. Germline CDR1 reads LNHNV; CDR2 reads YYDKDF (reference sequence). With V trimmed by 4 bases and J by 2 bases, 11 bases remained unmatched. The CDR3 extends over 17 amino acids.

This TCR derives from a human donor with breast cancer. The chain links TRBV15 to TRBJ1-5; TRBD1 aligns across 7 bases. Sequenced here: tumor tissue, sampled after IRX-2 immunotherapy. The CDR3 region is CATSTPKGGTGNQPQHF. DNA for the CDR3: TGTGCCACCAGCACTCCTAAAGGCGGGACAGGCAATCAGCCCCAGCATTTT. Full variable domain (outside the CDR3, taken from reference TRBV15 and TRBJ1-5): DAMVIQNPRYQVTQFGKPVTLSCSQTLNHNVMYWYQQKSSQAPKLLFHYYDKDFNNEADTPDNFQSRRPNTSFCFLDIRSPGLGDTAMYLCATSTPKGGTGNQPQHFGDGTRLSIL.